The entry below gives a single T cell receptor (beta chain) sequence along with its context. Its specificity is unknown. This CDR3 region has 13 residues. Trimming took 5 bases from V and 0 from J, leaving 7 bases between them. Germline V CDR1 and CDR2: SGDLS, YYNGEE. For each subset, genomic DNA was distributed in equal portions over several immunoSEQ plates. The assay was immunoSEQ multiplex PCR, and TCRdb's table has in-frame clones only and misses some. This sample has fewer than 800,000 clones, with 92% found just once. These data come from a study of shared clonotypes between healthy human individuals. Study context: CD8 memory received one plate per donor, CD8 naive two, CD4 memory three and CD4 naive three. General study points: The study generally estimated greater richness for naive than memory subsets. Four donors held about 5% of naive CD4 clonotypes in common.

Naive CD8 cells, CD45RO-negative and positively selected for CCR7, excluded terminally differentiated effector memory CD45RA+ cells. This TCR came from a man in his thirties or forties in good health. The V and J genes are TRBV9 and TRBJ2-3, with D unresolved. Sequencing input: naive CD8+ T cells sorted from blood. The CDR3 sequence: CASSDTSTDTQYF. The CDR3 DNA sequence: TGTGCCAGCAGTGACACAAGCACAGATACGCAGTATTTT.